This T cell receptor (beta chain) was captured by sequencing in a study of CD8+ T cells in alopecia areata. RNA, once extracted, was reverse transcribed into cDNA for use as the sequencing template. Method: immunoSEQ multiplex PCR; TCRdb's copy keeps in-frame clones and lacks some. The sample includes 120,000 or so clones, roughly 50% of them seen just once. Researchers took lesional scalp punch biopsies and peripheral blood from people who were alopecia areata patients. Sorting of PBMCs yielded the CD4+ and CD8+ T cells. J gave up 3 bases and V 5 bases, and 3 bases lay outside the gene matches. Germline V gene data show CDR1 as MDHEN and CDR2 as SYDVKM. This CDR3 has 13 amino acids. General study results and limits: Mice showed clearer TCR sharing than patients did, a gap that was possibly HLA-related. Lesional scalp exceeded normal scalp in clonality, especially in alopecia totalis/universalis.

This clone occurred a few times. No antigen is known for it. Sequencing was done on a sample of NKG2D-low CD8+ T cells sorted from blood. The V and J genes are TRBV28 and TRBJ2-7, with 8 bases fitting TRBD1. The clonotype comes from a human donor with alopecia areata. Written as DNA, the CDR3 is TGTGCCAGCAGTCCCGACAGGGGCTACGAGCAGTACTTC. Protein: CASSPDRGYEQYF.